A selection of T cell receptor beta chains follows, all from one sample in a study of blood T cell repertoires in COVID-19. Generated by immunoSEQ multiplex PCR, the TCRdb table keeps only in-frame clones and is missing some. The table records fewer than 80,000 clones, 90% of them present only once. Sequenced input: peripheral blood. These receptors were taken from a man aged 45-65 years with acute or convalescent COVID-19. CDR3s leave out the opening cysteine and the closing phenylalanine or tryptophan. For some rows the clone size is stated as once, few or many, or as a class when expanded; others skip it.

TRBV6-5	TRBJ2-4	NA	ASSSRTGFIQY
TRBV7-9	TRBJ2-5	NA	ASSYPGLASETQY
TRBV3-1/TRBV3-2	TRBJ2-5	NA	ASSQRGLAGGRETQY
TRBV19	TRBJ2-7	once	ASSKGQVLLSDFGEQY
TRBV19	TRBJ2-3	NA	ASRDSGITDTQY
TRBV19	TRBJ1-1	NA	ASSISQGGTEAF
TRBV9	TRBJ1-3	few	ASRKGAASGNTIY
TRBV9	TRBJ1-5	NA	ASSVAAGEGLGSQH
TRBV18	TRBJ2-1	few	ASSQSKAGIYNEQF
TRBV5-8	TRBJ2-3	NA	ASSRGQGAADTQY
TRBV9	TRBJ2-3	NA	ASQLDLSGRSTDTQY
TRBV28	TRBJ1-2	NA	ASSSSTVPYGYT
TRBV29-1	TRBJ1-1	NA	SVGRGGTAEAF
TRBV19	TRBJ1-2	NA	ASSSQDREYGYT
TRBV25-1	TRBJ2-5	NA	ASGSGTGVLYQETQY
TRBV6-2/TRBV6-3	TRBJ1-5	NA	ASSYSRGNQPQH
TRBV30	TRBJ2-7	NA	AWSVPVTSGRATYEQY
TRBV28	TRBJ2-7	NA	ASRRVGLAGGDYEQY
TRBV12-3/TRBV12-4	TRBJ2-2	NA	ASSWDRVRELF
TRBV7-8	TRBJ2-5	NA	ASSLFTAQETQY
TRBV19	TRBJ1-1	NA	ASTPSGWGNTEAF
TRBV5-5	TRBJ2-7	NA	ASILAGDSYEQY
TRBV30	TRBJ1-3	NA	AWSQGRDSGNTIY
TRBV2	TRBJ2-7	NA	ASTMRQALNYEQY
TRBV9	TRBJ2-7	NA	ASSVGGQGNEQY
TRBV27	TRBJ2-3	NA	ASSLAGAGTDTQY
TRBV9	TRBJ2-3	NA	ASASADTQY
TRBV6-1	TRBJ1-5	NA	ASSEGWAPNQPQH
TRBV20-1	TRBJ2-7	NA	SASELREGPLSYEQY